This T cell receptor beta chain was recovered during a study of T cells after posttransplantation cyclophosphamide. As to this clone: What it binds is unknown.

General study findings and limits: TRB clonality was highly associated with recipient CMV seropositivity and reactivation. Skin or GI-infiltrating T cells shared few TRB sequences with blood. Later blood repertoires were often dominated by clones from the donor CD8+ memory compartment.

The CDR3 spans 15 residues. CDR1 MGHDK and CDR2 SYGVNS come from the germline V gene. V shed 4 bases and J 2 bases; nucleotides not matched to a gene: 3. Here immunoSEQ multiplex PCR was the method, and the copy in TCRdb shows in-frame clones only, minus some. The sample carries about 21,000 clones, 80% to 90% recorded once. Sampled 1 year posttransplant, controls received myeloablative marrow transplants, methotrexate and a calcineurin inhibitor. The V gene is TRBV25-1, the J gene TRBJ2-3, with TRBD2 identical over 10 bases. Source: PBMCs, taken approximately 360 days after allogeneic stem cell transplant with calcineurin inhibitor and methotrexate. This sequence was found in a female patient in her 30s who received an allogeneic stem cell transplant from an unrelated donor, was CMV-positive, and had acute and chronic GVHD. Some T cells may trace back to the graft donor. The CDR3 is CASSVSGGLTDTQYF. In DNA, the CDR3 is TGTGCCAGCAGTGTTAGCGGGGGGCTCACAGATACGCAGTATTTT.